The subject of this entry is one T cell receptor (beta chain). Its antigen is unidentified. These data are taken from a study of CD8+ T cells in alopecia areata. The authors extracted RNA and reverse transcribed it into cDNA as the sequencing template. Produced via immunoSEQ multiplex PCR; TCRdb's table is partial and in-frame only. The sample consists of some 200,000 clones, 58% of them appearing once. The V gene's germline CDR1 is SGHNT and CDR2 YYREEE (reference sequence). This CDR3 has 17 amino acids. Trimming removed 4 bases at V and 8 bases at J, with 27 bases between. Findings and limits, study-wide: For baseline CD8+ expansion, any link to response stays uncertain with one nonresponder.

Specified treatment: oral pan-JAK inhibitor, 5-10 mg twice daily. The V call is TRBV5-4, the J call TRBJ1-2; TRBD1 might be the D (5 bases). Sequences were derived from CD4+ T cells sorted from blood, sampled at week 24, from a patient treated with tofacitinib. The TCR was taken from a human donor with alopecia areata. The CDR3 DNA is TGTGCCAGCAGCCCCCAACTTCCGACGACAGTTAGGGGAGGCTACACCTTC. Amino acids: CASSPQLPTTVRGGYTF.